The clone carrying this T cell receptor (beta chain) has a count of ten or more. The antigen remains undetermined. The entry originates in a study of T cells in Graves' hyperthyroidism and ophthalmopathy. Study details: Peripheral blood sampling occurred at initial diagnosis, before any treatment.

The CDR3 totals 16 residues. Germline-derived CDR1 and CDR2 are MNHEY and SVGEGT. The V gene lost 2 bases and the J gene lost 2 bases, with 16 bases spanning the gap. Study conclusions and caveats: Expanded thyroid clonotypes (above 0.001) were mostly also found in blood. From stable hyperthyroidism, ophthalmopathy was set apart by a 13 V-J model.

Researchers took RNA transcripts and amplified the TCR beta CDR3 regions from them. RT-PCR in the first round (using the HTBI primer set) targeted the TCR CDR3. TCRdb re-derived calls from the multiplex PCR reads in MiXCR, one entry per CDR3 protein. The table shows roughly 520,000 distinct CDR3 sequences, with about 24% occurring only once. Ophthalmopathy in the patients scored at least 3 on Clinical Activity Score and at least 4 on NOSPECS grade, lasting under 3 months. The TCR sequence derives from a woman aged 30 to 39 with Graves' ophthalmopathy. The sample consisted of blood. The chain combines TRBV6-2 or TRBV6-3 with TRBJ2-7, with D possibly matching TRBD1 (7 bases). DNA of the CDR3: TGTGCCAGCAGTTACAACGCGGGACAGAGTCCCTACGAGCAGTACTTC. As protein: CASSYNAGQSPYEQYF.